Included here is one T cell receptor beta chain sequence, with context. Its target is unknown. These data belong to a study of PD-1 blockade in classical Hodgkin lymphoma. Looking at the study overall: Intravenous delivery of nivolumab at 3 mg/kg to patients occurred every 2 weeks.

The time point denotes: cycle 4 day 1 (C4D1), after 5 to 7 weeks of nivolumab. Relapse was seen in all patients after autologous stem cell transplantation, and brentuximab vedotin exposure was variable. Germline-derived CDR1 and CDR2 are KGHSH and LQKENI. V lost 4 bases to trimming and J lost 1 base; unmatched junction nucleotides: 5. CDR3 length: 17 amino acids. Assay: immunoSEQ multiplex PCR; the TCRdb copy retains only in-frame clones and omits some. The sample holds more than 85,000 clones, approximately 89% seen once. Whole-study findings and limits: Significantly greater TCR diversity emerged by C4D1 in CD4+ cells but not CD8+ cells.

This receptor was taken from a human donor with classical Hodgkin lymphoma. The chain combines TRBV18 with TRBJ2-7, with 15 bases that match TRBD2. Sequenced material: peripheral blood mononuclear cells (PBMCs), taken before the fourth cycle of nivolumab. CDR3 DNA sequence: TGTGCCAGCTCACTCCCGGGGACTAGCGGGGGGTCCTACGAGCAGTACTTC. Protein product: CASSLPGTSGGSYEQYF. Complete variable domain (other parts from reference TRBV18 and TRBJ2-7): NAGVMQNPRHLVRRRGQEARLRCSPMKGHSHVYWYRQLPEEGLKFMVYLQKENIIDESGMPKERFSAEFPKEGPSILRIQQVVRGDSAAYFCASSLPGTSGGSYEQYFGPGTRLTVT.